The TCR beta chain described here comes from a study of naive and memory T cell subsets. Cells stained for CD3, CD4, CD8, CD45RA, CD27 and viability were sorted into four CD45RA/CD27 subsets. This CDR3 has 16 residues. CDR1 is MDHEN, CDR2 SYDVKM, per germline. V was shortened by 2 bases and J by 0 bases, with 11 bases between the two germline ends. Two oligonucleotides, mixed equimolar, formed the beta constant-region primer covering TRBC1 and TRBC2. TCRdb analysed the UMI-ligation and nested PCR reads with MiXCR anew, one entry per CDR3 protein. The repertoire holds around 2,800 distinct CDR3 sequences, with roughly 7.2% as singletons.

The clonotype originates from a human donor in good health. The chain couples TRBV28 to TRBJ1-3; D not certain. Sample: effector memory CD8+ T cells from blood. Sample subset: effector memory, CD45RA- CD27-. This CDR3 is CASSLGLWSSGNTIYF. The CDR3 coding sequence is TGTGCCAGCAGTTTAGGACTGTGGAGCTCTGGAAACACCATATATTTT.